These 14 T cell receptor beta chains were sequenced from one sample in a study of blood T cells in healthy people across ages (dated by TCRdb to 2014 to 2015). The library was made by 5' RACE. Sequencing was performed on an Illumina HiSeq 2500. A second PCR of about 7 to 12 cycles was performed with a sample-barcoded 5' primer and a J-beta primer mix. TCRdb ran its own pipeline on the public reads, namely fastp trimming at Q25 and MiXCR clone calling, and kept in-frame beta chains. Rows are combined by CDR3 protein, so each entry shows the most common genes and DNA. The sample has some 1.4 million distinct CDR3 sequences on record, approximately 40% of them singletons. Roughly 8.2% of the sample is taken by the ten largest. The sequencing input was blood. These TCRs come from a woman aged 18-29 years in good health.

The V gene is TRBV9, the J gene TRBJ1-2; maybe TRBD1 (5 bases). The germline V gene has CDR1 SGDLS and CDR2 YYNGEE. Trimming stripped 4 bases from V and 0 bases from J, with 19 bases between. The CDR3 runs to 17 residues. Written as DNA, the CDR3 is TGTGCCAGCAGCAGAGGAAGGGGAGGGAAAACTAACTATGGCTACACCTTC. Its protein product is CASSRGRGGKTNYGYTF. The full variable domain, with the rest looked up from reference TRBV9 and TRBJ1-2, is DSGVTQTPKHLITATGQRVTLRCSPRSGDLSVYWYQQSLDQGLQFLIQYYNGEERAKGNILERFSAQQFPDLHSELNLSSLELGDSALYFCASSRGRGGKTNYGYTFGSGTRLTVV.

The chain recombines TRBV14 with TRBJ1-1, with D hard to call. Looked up from germline, CDR1 is SGHDN and CDR2 is FVKESK. The CDR3 contains 15 residues. Trimming pared 0 bases from V and 1 base from J, leaving 9 bases between. The CDR3 DNA reads TGTGCCAGCAGCCAAGAGGGGAGACGGAACACTGAAGCTTTCTTT. This encodes CASSQEGRRNTEAFF.

This clonotype was recorded at least ten times. The chain employs TRBV4-1 and TRBJ1-2, with 8 bases fitting TRBD1. Germline CDR1 MGHRA, CDR2 YSYEKL. The trim removed 3 bases at V and 1 base at J, leaving 4 bases unmatched. The CDR3 runs to 15 residues. The CDR3 coding sequence is TGCGCCAGCAGCCAGATCACAGGGGGTAACTATGGCTACACCTTC. Translating it yields CASSQITGGNYGYTF.

In this sample, this clonotype turned up a few times. One end of the junction does not line up with germline, which may come from a read error. V is TRBV3-1 and J is TRBJ2-3; D uncertain. The CDR3 runs to 17 residues. Looked up from germline, CDR1 is LGHDT and CDR2 is YNNKEL (reference sequence). The CDR3 region is CASSKDTENPFTDTQYF. CDR3 DNA sequence: TGTGCCAGCAGCAAAGACACGGAGAATCCTTTCACAGATACGCAGTATTTT.

This clonotype was seen repeatedly, ten times or more. The genes are TRBV4-2 and TRBJ2-5; TRBD2 matches 11 bases. The CDR3 is made up of 16 amino acids. Germline values: CDR1 LGHNA, CDR2 YNFKEQ. V dropped 1 base and J dropped 4; count of bases not matched to a gene: 5. The CDR3 sequence is CASSQVIAGGVETQYF. The CDR3 coding sequence is TGTGCCAGCAGCCAAGTAATAGCGGGAGGGGTAGAGACCCAGTACTTC.

This chain uses TRBV10-3 with TRBJ1-2, with unresolved D. The CDR3 sequence is 12 residues long. The germline CDR1 and CDR2 sequences are ENHRY and SYGVKD. The germline V and J ends were trimmed by 8 bases and 8 bases, with 15 bases remaining between them. CDR3 residues: CAISSDVKGYTF. The CDR3 coding sequence is TGTGCCATCTCTTCCGATGTGAAAGGCTACACCTTC.

This clonotype was detected ten times or more. V is TRBV12-3 or TRBV12-4 and J is TRBJ2-4; D is unresolved. There are 13 residues in the CDR3. V was trimmed by 3 bases and J by 8 bases, leaving 11 bases between them. CDR3 bases: TGTGCCAGCAGTTTGTTGACATCGGACATTCAGTACTTC. Translating gives CASSLLTSDIQYF.

The genes are TRBV5-1 and TRBJ2-7, with D possibly matching TRBD2 (6 bases). Germline lookup yields CDR1 SGHRS and CDR2 YFSETQ. The germline V and J ends were trimmed by 3 bases and 1 base, with 14 bases remaining between them. The CDR3 is made up of 15 amino acids. Here the CDR3 reads CASSSDSGGSYEQYF. The CDR3 DNA is TGCGCCAGCAGCTCAGATTCCGGAGGGTCCTACGAGCAGTACTTC.

This clonotype has only a few counts. This chain joins TRBV6-6 and TRBJ2-5; 9 nucleotides match TRBD2. CDR1 MNHNY and CDR2 SVGAGI come from the germline V gene (reference sequence). The CDR3 is 15 residues long. V lost 0 bases to trimming and J lost 5 bases; unmatched junction nucleotides: 4. The DNA for the CDR3 is TGTGCCAGCAGTTACTCTAGCGGGAGTAGGGAGACCCAGTACTTC. The encoded protein is CASSYSSGSRETQYF.

The rearrangement uses TRBV12-3 or TRBV12-4 and TRBJ1-5; D perhaps matches TRBD1 (5 bases). Between the trimmed V and J ends, which lost 3 bases and 3 bases, there was a span of 9 bases. The CDR3 consists of 14 residues. The CDR3 loop is CASSLMTDNQPQHF. The CDR3 nucleotides read TGTGCCAGCAGTTTGATGACAGACAATCAGCCCCAGCATTTT.

This clonotype was observed a handful of times. The J gene is TRBJ2-7, the V gene TRBV12-3 or TRBV12-4; TRBD2 aligns across 13 bases. The J call is doubtful: the DNA matches TRBJ2-5 better. The CDR3 runs 18 residues. CDR3 protein: CASSLEPGLAGRLGTQYF. The CDR3 region has the DNA TGTGCCAGCAGTCTAGAACCGGGACTAGCGGGACGGCTGGGGACCCAGTACTTC.

The genes are TRBV5-1 and TRBJ2-1; a weak D match, TRBD1 (5 bases). V lost 8 bases and J lost 10, with 13 bases in between. CDR3 size: 11 residues. From germline, CDR1 is SGHRS and CDR2 YFSETQ. CDR3 nucleotides: TGCGCCAGAAGGGGCTCCGCGGAGCAGTTCTTC. Translating gives CARRGSAEQFF.

The V call is TRBV7-8, the J call TRBJ2-5, with 7 bases fitting TRBD2. This CDR3 spans 15 amino acids. V gave up 0 bases and J gave up 2 bases; unmatched junction bases: 3. Per germline, CDR1 SGHVS and CDR2 FQNEAQ. In nucleotides, the CDR3 is TGTGCCAGCAGCTTAGCGCGGGGACTACAAGAGACCCAGTACTTC. This gives the protein CASSLARGLQETQYF.

With respect to this clonotype: This may be a read error, as it is one base from a much larger clone. CDR3 nucleotide sequence: TGTGCCAGCAGCCAAGGACGCTACGGGCAGTACTTC. Its translation: CASSQGRYGQYF. The V call is TRBV12-3 or TRBV12-4, the J call TRBJ2-5; D call uncertain. The CDR3 spans 12 residues. The V end lost 6 bases, the J end lost 11 bases, and 16 bases lay between the germline ends.